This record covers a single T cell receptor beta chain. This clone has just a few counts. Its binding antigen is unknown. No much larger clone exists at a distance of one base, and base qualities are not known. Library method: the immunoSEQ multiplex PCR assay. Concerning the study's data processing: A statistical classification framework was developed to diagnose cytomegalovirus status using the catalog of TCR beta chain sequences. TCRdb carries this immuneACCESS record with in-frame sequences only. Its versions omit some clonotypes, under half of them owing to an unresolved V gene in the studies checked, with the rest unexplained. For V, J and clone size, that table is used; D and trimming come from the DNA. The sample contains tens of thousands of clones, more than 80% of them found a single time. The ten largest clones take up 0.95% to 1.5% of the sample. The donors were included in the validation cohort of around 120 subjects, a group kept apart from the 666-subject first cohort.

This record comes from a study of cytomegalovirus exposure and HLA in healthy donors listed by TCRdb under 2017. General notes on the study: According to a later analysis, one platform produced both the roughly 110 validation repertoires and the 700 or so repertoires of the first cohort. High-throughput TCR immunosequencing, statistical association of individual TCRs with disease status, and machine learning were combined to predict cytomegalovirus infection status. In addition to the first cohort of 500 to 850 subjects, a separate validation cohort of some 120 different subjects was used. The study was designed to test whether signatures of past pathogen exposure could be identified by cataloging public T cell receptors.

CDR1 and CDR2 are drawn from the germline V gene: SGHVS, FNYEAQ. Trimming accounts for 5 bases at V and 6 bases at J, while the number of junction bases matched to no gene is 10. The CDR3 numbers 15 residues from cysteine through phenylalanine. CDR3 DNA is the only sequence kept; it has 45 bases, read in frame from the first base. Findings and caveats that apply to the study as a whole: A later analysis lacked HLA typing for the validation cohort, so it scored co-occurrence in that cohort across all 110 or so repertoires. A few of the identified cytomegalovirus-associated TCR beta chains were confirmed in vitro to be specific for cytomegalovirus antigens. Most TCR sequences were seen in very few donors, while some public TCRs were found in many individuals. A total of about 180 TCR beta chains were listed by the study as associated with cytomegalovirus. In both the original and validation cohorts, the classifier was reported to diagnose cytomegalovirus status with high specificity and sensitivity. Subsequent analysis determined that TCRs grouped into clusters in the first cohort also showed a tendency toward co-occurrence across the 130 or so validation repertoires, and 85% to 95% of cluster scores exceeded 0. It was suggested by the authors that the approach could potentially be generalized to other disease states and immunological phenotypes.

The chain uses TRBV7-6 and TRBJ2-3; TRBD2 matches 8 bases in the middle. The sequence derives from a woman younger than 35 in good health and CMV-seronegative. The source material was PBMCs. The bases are TGTGCCAGCAGCCCCGGGACTAGTACGGCTGATACGCAGTATTTT. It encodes CASSPGTSTADTQYF.